This TCR beta chain was obtained from a study of blood T cells in healthy people across ages. Study-wide background: Template switching retrieved approximately one barcoded beta molecule for each two T cells. Study conclusions and caveats: Significant beta diversity loss was already apparent by age approximately 37, declining roughly linearly.

This clonotype was observed at least ten times. Its antigen is not known. A sample-barcoded 5' primer and a J-beta primer mix were used in a second PCR of about 6 to 12 cycles. Samples each returned at least 2.5 million CDR3-containing paired-end reads. TCRdb re-derived calls from the 5' RACE reads in MiXCR, one entry per CDR3 protein. This sample has more than 750,000 distinct CDR3 sequences, with around 29% found just once. Losses at the gene ends were 4 bases for V and 3 bases for J; bases not matched to a gene: 16. Germline-derived CDR1 and CDR2 are MGHRA and YSYEKL. This CDR3 has 18 residues. The same data also contributed to another study, on T cells of mothers and their children.

The sequence was collected from a woman aged 40 to 49 in good health. The rearrangement links TRBV4-1 to TRBJ2-7; the match to TRBD2 covers 9 bases. The sample comprised blood. As DNA, the CDR3 is TGCGCCAGCAGCCCCCCCGGTGGGGTAGCGGGGGAGAACTACGAGCAGTACTTC. As protein: CASSPPGGVAGENYEQYF.